The rows below give T cell receptor beta chains drawn from one sample of a study of monozygotic twins with inflammatory bowel disease. Each CDR3 protein gets one entry in TCRdb, which reprocessed the 5' RACE reads and gives no DNA. The specimen's table records 200,000 to 250,000 distinct CDR3 sequences. Material: blood. These TCRs come from a human donor with ulcerative colitis or Crohn's disease, or a healthy co-twin of an affected twin (not recorded which). Each CDR3 is given with its conserved first and last residue.

J: TRBJ1-3; V: TRBV29-1; CDR3: CSAQTGNGNTIYF
J: TRBJ1-2; V: TRBV6-1; CDR3: CASSEANYGYTF
J: TRBJ2-3; V: TRBV20-1; CDR3: CSAPDRVPDTQYF
J: TRBJ2-5; V: TRBV6-2/TRBV6-3; CDR3: CASRSGVSETQYF
J: TRBJ1-5; V: TRBV12-5; CDR3: CASGFGNSNQPQHF
J: TRBJ2-2; V: TRBV6-2/TRBV6-3; CDR3: CASSNPLTSGSTGELFF
J: TRBJ1-2; V: TRBV12-3/TRBV12-4; CDR3: CASSFGGYGYTF
J: TRBJ1-1; V: TRBV5-1; CDR3: CASSPGVNTEAFF
J: TRBJ1-4; V: TRBV19; CDR3: CASSPTSGWGKLFF
J: TRBJ1-2; V: TRBV28; CDR3: CASSGGGGYGYTF
J: TRBJ1-5; V: TRBV7-8; CDR3: CASSLDRGMRVGNQPQHF
J: TRBJ2-2; V: TRBV7-9; CDR3: CASSYLTSRRTGELFF
J: TRBJ1-2; V: TRBV28; CDR3: CASSRGSNYGYTF
J: TRBJ1-1; V: TRBV3-1; CDR3: CASSVREIGTEAFF
J: TRBJ2-5; V: TRBV12-3/TRBV12-4; CDR3: CASSLGTSGTPRQETQYF
J: TRBJ2-3; V: TRBV18; CDR3: CASSPLAGTSTDTQYF
J: TRBJ2-7; V: TRBV7-2; CDR3: CASSFFRGLAGSYEQYF
J: TRBJ2-1; V: TRBV20-1; CDR3: CSARGQGAIEQFF
J: TRBJ1-2; V: TRBV4-3; CDR3: CASSQERPHRLGYTF
J: TRBJ2-5; V: TRBV6-2/TRBV6-3; CDR3: CASLSGRNGIETQYF
J: TRBJ1-2; V: TRBV6-5; CDR3: CASKDPGQGYGYTF
J: TRBJ1-2; V: TRBV30; CDR3: CAWIQGVSNYGYTF
J: TRBJ2-3; V: TRBV3-1; CDR3: CASSQDTGQGPGDTQYF
J: TRBJ2-1; V: TRBV3-1; CDR3: CASSQVGSSLRSYNEQFF
J: TRBJ2-3; V: TRBV6-5; CDR3: CASSYSVGGTTDTQYF
J: TRBJ2-1; V: TRBV19; CDR3: CASSISQGANNEQFF
J: TRBJ2-5; V: TRBV7-3; CDR3: CASSMTGQGQETQYF
J: TRBJ2-1; V: TRBV25-1; CDR3: CASKVAGLGNEQFF
J: TRBJ2-3; V: TRBV7-9; CDR3: CASSDRGVDTQYF
J: TRBJ2-3; V: TRBV5-1; CDR3: CASSPLRGGDGTDTQYF
J: TRBJ2-1; V: TRBV7-7; CDR3: CASSLAVAGGDEQFF
J: TRBJ1-6; V: TRBV12-3/TRBV12-4; CDR3: CASRGDRLNSPLHF
J: TRBJ2-3; V: TRBV7-3; CDR3: CASSLAGTNTDTQYF
J: TRBJ2-7; V: TRBV7-2; CDR3: CASSFLAFEQYF
J: TRBJ2-3; V: TRBV5-6; CDR3: CASSTQGQGADTQYF
J: TRBJ1-3; V: TRBV5-4; CDR3: CASSLQGVSGNTIYF
J: TRBJ1-1; V: TRBV10-3; CDR3: CAISGPETGGEVEAFF
J: TRBJ1-5; V: TRBV27; CDR3: CATGQGAQPQHF
J: TRBJ1-4; V: TRBV19; CDR3: CASSSQRTEYGATNEKLFF
J: TRBJ2-1; V: TRBV7-3; CDR3: CASSLMSGSYNEQFF
J: TRBJ2-7; V: TRBV29-1; CDR3: CSVRQGLYEQYF
J: TRBJ2-3; V: TRBV5-5; CDR3: CASSAKPGLAGEAQYF
J: TRBJ2-1; V: TRBV19; CDR3: CASSRTDTSYNEQFF
J: TRBJ1-1; V: TRBV12-3/TRBV12-4; CDR3: CASSSSPVMNTEAFF
J: TRBJ1-6; V: TRBV5-1; CDR3: CASSSGQPTNSPLHF